The clone carrying this T cell receptor beta chain has a single count. TCRdb keeps only in-frame clones here, not all; method: immunoSEQ multiplex PCR. Of 70,000 to 95,000 clones listed, approximately 96% are singletons. This sample is part of a study of technical replicates of blood from several donors. Trimming left V 2 bases short and J 2 bases short, with 7 bases between. The CDR3 has 13 amino acids. Germline CDR1 and CDR2: SGHRS and YFSETQ. Input material: T cells isolated from PBMCs. The receptor was derived from a human donor in good health. This chain links TRBV5-1 with TRBJ1-2; tentative D call: TRBD1 (6 bases). CDR3 DNA sequence: TGCGCCAGCAGCTTTGGGACAAACTATGGCTACACCTTC. Amino acids: CASSFGTNYGYTF.